These 30 T cell receptor beta chains came from one sample sequenced in a study of shared clonotypes between healthy human individuals. The repertoire was sequenced with immunoSEQ multiplex PCR; TCRdb's copy has only in-frame clones and lacks some. Of roughly 1.5 million clones detected, around 98% appear once; the ten largest clones hold less than 0.55%. Sample: naive CD4+ T cells sorted from blood. Specified subset: CD45RA+ positively selected. The receptors come from a man aged 30 to 39 in good health.

This chain joins TRBV25-1 and TRBJ2-2; TRBD2 might be the D (6 bases). Germline CDR1 and CDR2: MGHDK and SYGVNS. With 4 bases removed from V and 6 bases from J, the gap between germline ends came to 15 bases. The length of the CDR3 is 15 residues. This chain's CDR3 is CASSVAAKGAGELFF. CDR3 bases: TGTGCCAGCAGTGTAGCGGCGAAAGGGGCCGGGGAGCTGTTTTTT.

Regarding this clone: Other DNA sequences in the sample encode the same CDR3. This rearrangement joins TRBV7-6 to TRBJ2-3, with 7 bases lining up with TRBD1. Germline V gene lookup returns CDR1 SGHVS and CDR2 FNYEAQ. CDR3 size: 15 residues. Losses at the gene ends were 5 bases for V and 0 bases for J; bases not matched to a gene: 5. The CDR3 DNA reads TGTGCCAGCAGCCTCGGGACAGCTAGCACAGATACGCAGTATTTT. Its translation: CASSLGTASTDTQYF.

V gene TRBV29-1 combines with J gene TRBJ1-1; TRBD1 matches at 9 bases. V was clipped by 6 bases and J by 2 bases; unmatched bases: 4. The CDR3 loop spans 13 amino acids. Germline CDR1 reads SQVTM; CDR2 reads ANQGSEA. This chain's CDR3 is CSVHRGPNTEAFF. CDR3 DNA sequence: TGCAGCGTCCACAGGGGGCCAAACACTGAAGCTTTCTTT.

The gene calls are TRBV29-1 and TRBJ2-7, with TRBD1 identical over 8 bases. J lost 5 bases, V lost 5 bases, and 8 bases had no gene match. The germline CDR1 and CDR2 sequences are SQVTM and ANQGSEA. This CDR3 comprises 13 residues. In nucleotides, the CDR3 is TGCAGCGTTCAGGGGGCCTCAAGAGACGAGCAGTACTTC. Protein product: CSVQGASRDEQYF.

The rearrangement uses TRBV7-3 and TRBJ2-1, with 11 nucleotides matching TRBD1. The J segment lost 9 bases and the V segment lost 2 bases, leaving 9 bases of the junction unmatched. Germline V CDR1 and CDR2: SGHTA, FQGTGA. This CDR3 spans 16 amino acids. CDR3 sequence reads: CASSLVGTGGPVEQFF. CDR3 in DNA: TGTGCCAGCAGCTTAGTCGGGACAGGGGGACCGGTTGAGCAGTTCTTC.

Concerning this clone: Additional DNA sequences in this sample encode the identical CDR3. V gene TRBV14 combines with J gene TRBJ2-3; D unresolved. CDR1 SGHDN and CDR2 FVKESK come from the germline V gene. V lost 3 bases and J lost 6, with 4 bases in between. The CDR3 is 11 residues long. CDR3: CASSHTDTQYF. The CDR3 nucleotides read TGTGCCAGCAGCCACACTGATACGCAGTATTTT.

This chain's CDR3 is CASSRLVGDLSGSYEQYF. DNA for the CDR3: TGTGCCAGCAGCAGGCTCGTGGGGGACTTAAGTGGCTCCTACGAGCAGTACTTC. This sequence joins TRBV5-6 and TRBJ2-7; tentatively, D is TRBD2 (6 bases). The CDR3 runs 18 residues. Between the trimmed V and J ends, which lost 4 bases and 0 bases, there was a span of 23 bases. Germline V gene lookup returns CDR1 SGHDT and CDR2 YYEEEE.

In regard to this clone: Additional DNA sequences in this sample encode the identical CDR3. The CDR3 DNA reads TGTGCCAGCAGTTACTCCGGACTAGCCTACGAGCAGTACTTC. Translating gives CASSYSGLAYEQYF. The chain has TRBV6-5 and TRBJ2-7, with 7 bases identical to TRBD2. CDR3 length equals 14 residues. Per the germline V gene, CDR1 is MNHEY and CDR2 is SVGAGI. With V trimmed by 0 bases and J by 2 bases, 1 base remained unmatched.

V gene TRBV11-2 combines with J gene TRBJ2-7; D is uncertain. V lost 0 bases and J 2 bases, leaving 11 bases between the germline ends. This CDR3 region has 15 residues. The germline V gene has CDR1 SGHAT and CDR2 FQNNGV. In DNA, the CDR3 is TGTGCCAGCAGCTTAGAGGGCCTTAGGGCCTACGAGCAGTACTTC. Translation: CASSLEGLRAYEQYF.

The J gene is TRBJ1-1, the V gene TRBV6-6; D remains ambiguous. CDR3 length: 15 amino acids. The V gene's germline CDR1 is MNHNY and CDR2 SVGAGI (reference sequence). Trimming took 6 bases from V and 0 from J, leaving 14 bases between them. The CDR3 nucleotides read TGTGCCAGCAGAGAGTCCGTCGCTCTGAACACTGAAGCTTTCTTT. As protein: CASRESVALNTEAFF.

The chain recombines TRBV15 with TRBJ2-7; 9 bases are shared with TRBD1. The CDR3 has 19 amino acids. V trimming: 0 bases; J trimming: 0 bases; junction bases outside the gene matches: 12. Germline CDR1 is LNHNV and CDR2 is YYDKDF (reference sequence). CDR3 nucleotides: TGTGCCACCAGCAGAGATTTGTCCCGACAGGGGGTCAGCTCCTACGAGCAGTACTTC. It codes for CATSRDLSRQGVSSYEQYF.

The chain is built from TRBV5-1 and TRBJ2-1; TRBD2 matches 8 bases. There are 16 residues in the CDR3. With 4 bases clipped from V and 6 bases from J, the junction kept 12 bases outside the gene matches. CDR1 is SGHRS and CDR2 is YFSETQ in the germline V gene. CDR3 residues: CASSQNPGTSVNEQFF. DNA of the CDR3: TGCGCCAGCAGCCAAAATCCCGGGACTAGTGTCAATGAGCAGTTCTTC.

The chain joins TRBV10-2 to TRBJ2-1; 7 nucleotides match TRBD2. Germline trimming cut 6 bases from V and 3 bases from J; bases unmatched to any gene: 8. CDR1 WSHSY and CDR2 SAAADI come from the germline V gene. The CDR3 totals 15 residues. The CDR3 loop is CASREIAGDYNEQFF. The CDR3 bases are TGCGCCAGCAGGGAGATAGCGGGTGACTACAATGAGCAGTTCTTC.

The CDR3 here is CASTRDRMYEQYF. The CDR3, as DNA: TGTGCCAGCACCCGGGACAGGATGTACGAGCAGTACTTC. The genes are TRBV28 and TRBJ2-7, with TRBD1 matching 8 bases. The CDR3 consists of 13 residues. Germline CDR1 and CDR2: MDHEN and SYDVKM. V was pared by 7 bases and J by 4 bases, with 6 bases of the junction left unmatched.

The rearrangement uses TRBV5-1 and TRBJ2-2, with D possibly being TRBD1 (6 bases). V lost 3 bases, J lost 2 bases, and 14 bases lay in between. The CDR3 extends over 16 amino acids. Germline CDR1 SGHRS, CDR2 YFSETQ. The CDR3 DNA reads as TGCGCCAGCAGCTCTTCCAGGGGTCCAAACACCGGGGAGCTGTTTTTT. Encoded protein: CASSSSRGPNTGELFF.

The chain has TRBV6-5 and TRBJ2-4, with D possibly matching TRBD2 (5 bases). This CDR3 has 11 residues. V lost 5 bases and J 10 bases, leaving 9 bases between the germline ends. In germline, CDR1 is MNHEY, CDR2 SVGAGI. This chain's CDR3 is CASSTPGIQYF. The CDR3 region has the DNA TGTGCCAGCAGTACTCCGGGGATTCAGTACTTC.

CDR3 nucleotide sequence: TGTGCCAGCTCCGGGTCGGCCGGCGTAGTCAATGAGCAGTTCTTC. This gives the protein CASSGSAGVVNEQFF. The chain combines TRBV5-8 with TRBJ2-1; D ambiguous. V was trimmed by 7 bases and J by 6 bases, leaving 20 bases between them. Germline-derived CDR1 and CDR2 are SGHTS and YDEGEE. The CDR3 covers 15 residues. Combining the CDR3 with reference TRBV5-8 and TRBJ2-1 gives the whole variable domain EAGVTQSPTHLIKTRGQQATLRCSPISGHTSVYWYQQALGLGLQFLLWYDEGEERNRGNFPPRFSGRQFPNYSSELNVNALELEDSALYLCASSGSAGVVNEQFFGPGTRLTVL.

The chain uses TRBV5-1 and TRBJ2-7; D is possibly TRBD2 (6 bases). Germline V gene data show CDR1 as SGHRS and CDR2 as YFSETQ. V gave up 3 bases and J gave up 2 bases, with 12 bases separating them. The CDR3 contains 14 residues. The CDR3 loop is CASSSGTPPYEQYF. The CDR3 DNA is TGCGCCAGCAGCTCCGGGACTCCGCCCTACGAGCAGTACTTC.

This chain connects TRBV6-5 to TRBJ2-7; D unresolved. The germline CDR1 and CDR2 sequences are MNHEY and SVGAGI. V was shortened by 5 bases and J by 5 bases, with 16 bases between the two germline ends. This CDR3 is built from 14 residues. This CDR3 is CASSAIVHTDEQYF. CDR3 nucleotides: TGTGCCAGCAGTGCTATAGTCCACACGGACGAGCAGTACTTC.

The chain uses TRBV4-1 and TRBJ2-1; D is unclear. This CDR3 is 15 amino acids long. Trimming took off 4 bases at V and 2 bases at J, with 12 bases between the two ends. Germline V gene data show CDR1 as MGHRA and CDR2 as YSYEKL. CDR3 sequence: CASSPPGSPYNEQFF. The CDR3 DNA follows: TGCGCCAGCAGCCCTCCCGGAAGCCCCTACAATGAGCAGTTCTTC.

The rearrangement links TRBV27 to TRBJ2-7, with TRBD1 identical over 8 bases. V gave up 3 bases and J gave up 4 bases; unmatched junction bases: 5. CDR3 length: 14 residues. Germline CDR1 reads MNHEY; CDR2 reads SMNVEV (reference sequence). The CDR3 coding sequence is TGTGCCAGCAGTTTGGAAGACAGGGGTTACGAGCAGTACTTC. Its protein product is CASSLEDRGYEQYF.

The V call is TRBV29-1, the J call TRBJ2-7; either TRBD1 or TRBD2 may supply D (5 bases each). Germline CDR1 SQVTM, CDR2 ANQGSEA. The CDR3 is 12 amino acids. V lost 7 bases and J 2 bases, leaving 12 bases between the germline ends. CDR3 nucleotides: TGCAGCGGCCGGGGCTTTCCCTACGAGCAGTACTTC. Amino acids: CSGRGFPYEQYF.

The chain recombines TRBV5-1 with TRBJ2-1; 7 bases are a match to TRBD1. CDR3 size: 15 residues. V dropped 5 bases and J dropped 4; count of bases not matched to a gene: 9. The germline gives CDR1 SGHRS, CDR2 YFSETQ. This CDR3 is CASRPTGTAYNEQFF. In DNA, the CDR3 is TGCGCCAGCAGACCAACCGGGACAGCTTACAATGAGCAGTTCTTC.

The CDR3 DNA follows: TGTGCCAGCAGCAAGTCCCCATACGAGCAGTACTTC. Encoded protein: CASSKSPYEQYF. V and J are TRBV21-1 and TRBJ2-7; the D call in the table, TRBD1, was not verified against the DNA. TRBV21-1 is a pseudogene segment. The CDR3 runs to 12 residues.

The chain recombines TRBV2 with TRBJ2-2; perhaps TRBD1 as D (7 bases). This CDR3 is built from 16 residues. In germline, CDR1 is SNHLY, CDR2 FYNNEI. The germline V and J ends were trimmed by 5 bases and 3 bases, with 16 bases remaining between them. This CDR3 is CASSPTGDSYTGELFF. The DNA of the CDR3 is TGTGCCAGCAGTCCTACGGGGGACAGCTACACCGGGGAGCTGTTTTTT.

This chain connects TRBV7-9 to TRBJ2-3; 7 bases agree with TRBD2. The CDR3 is made up of 16 amino acids. Germline V gene lookup returns CDR1 SEHNR and CDR2 FQNEAQ (reference sequence). With V trimmed by 4 bases and J by 2 bases, 9 bases remained unmatched. CDR3 region: CASSSGSGQATDTQYF. The CDR3 DNA is TGTGCCAGCAGCTCCGGTAGCGGGCAGGCCACAGATACGCAGTATTTT. Full variable domain (outside the CDR3, taken from reference TRBV7-9 and TRBJ2-3): DTGVSQNPRHKITKRGQNVTFRCDPISEHNRLYWYRQTLGQGPEFLTYFQNEAQLEKSRLLSDRFSAERPKGSFSTLEIQRTEQGDSAMYLCASSSGSGQATDTQYFGPGTRLTVL.

The rearrangement joins TRBV6-1 to TRBJ2-7; 12 bases match TRBD2. The V segment lost 4 bases and the J segment 0 bases; nucleotides outside the gene matches: 13. The length of the CDR3 is 19 residues. Germline V CDR1 and CDR2: MNHNS, SASEGT. The DNA for the CDR3 is TGTGCCAGCAGTGGTTGGGGGACTAGCGGGTTCACGAGCTCCTACGAGCAGTACTTC. This sequence encodes CASSGWGTSGFTSSYEQYF.

The rearrangement uses TRBV10-1 and TRBJ2-1, with D possibly TRBD1 on 6 matching bases. The ends were cut back, 3 bases at V and 6 bases at J, with 12 bases in the middle. Germline V gene data show CDR1 as WNHNN and CDR2 as SYGVQD (reference sequence). The CDR3 spans 14 residues. The CDR3 loop is CASSDWGHLNEQFF. In nucleotides, the CDR3 is TGCGCCAGCAGTGATTGGGGGCACCTCAATGAGCAGTTCTTC.

The count of this clone is one. V gene TRBV5-4 combines with J gene TRBJ1-1, with D unclear. The CDR3 consists of 15 residues. CDR1 and CDR2 from the germline V gene are SGHNT and YYREEE (reference sequence). Trimming took 3 bases from V and 2 from J, leaving 14 bases between them. The CDR3 region is CASSSTLTRNTEAFF. In DNA form, the CDR3 reads TGTGCCAGCAGCTCCACTTTGACAAGAAACACTGAAGCTTTCTTT.

The V gene is TRBV30, the J gene TRBJ2-7, with TRBD2 matching 10 bases. The V and J ends lost 1 base and 4 bases, in that order; junction bases with no gene match: 13. CDR1 is GTSNPN, CDR2 SVGIG, per germline (reference sequence). There are 17 residues in the CDR3. DNA for the CDR3: TGTGCCTGGAGTGGGCAAAGCGGGAGGGCCCTTACTTACGAGCAGTACTTC. The encoded protein is CAWSGQSGRALTYEQYF. The full variable domain, rest sourced from reference TRBV30 and TRBJ2-7, is SQTIHQWPATLVQPVGSPLSLECTVEGTSNPNLYWYRQAAGRGLQLLFYSVGIGQISSEVPQNLSASRPQDRQFILSSKKLLLSDSGFYLCAWSGQSGRALTYEQYFGPGTRLTVT.